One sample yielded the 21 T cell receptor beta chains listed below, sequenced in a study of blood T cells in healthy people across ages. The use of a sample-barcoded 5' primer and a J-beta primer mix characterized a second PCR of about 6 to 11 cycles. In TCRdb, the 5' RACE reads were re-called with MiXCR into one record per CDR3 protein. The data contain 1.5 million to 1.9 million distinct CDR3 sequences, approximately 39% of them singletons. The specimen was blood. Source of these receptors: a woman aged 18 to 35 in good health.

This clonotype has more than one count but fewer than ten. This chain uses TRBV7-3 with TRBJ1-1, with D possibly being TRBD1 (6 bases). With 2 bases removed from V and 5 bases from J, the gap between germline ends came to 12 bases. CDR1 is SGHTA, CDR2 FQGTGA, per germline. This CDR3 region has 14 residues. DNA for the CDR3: TGTGCCAGCAGCTTACTGGCAGGGGAGACTGAAGCTTTCTTT. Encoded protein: CASSLLAGETEAFF.

The DNA of the CDR3 is TGTGCCAGCAGCCCTTACACTAGCGGGACCACAGATACGCAGTATTTT. This encodes CASSPYTSGTTDTQYF. The chain combines TRBV7-2 with TRBJ2-3; 10 nucleotides align to TRBD2. Germline loops: CDR1 SGHTA, CDR2 FQGNSA. With V trimmed by 5 bases and J by 2 bases, 7 bases remained unmatched. CDR3 length equals 16 residues.

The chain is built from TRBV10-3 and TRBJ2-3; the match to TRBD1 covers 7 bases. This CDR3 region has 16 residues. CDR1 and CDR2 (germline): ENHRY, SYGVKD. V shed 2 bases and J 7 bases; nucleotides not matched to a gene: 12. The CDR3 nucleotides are TGTGCCATCAGTGAGCCGGGTCAGGGGGAGCCGTATACGCAGTATTTT. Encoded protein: CAISEPGQGEPYTQYF.

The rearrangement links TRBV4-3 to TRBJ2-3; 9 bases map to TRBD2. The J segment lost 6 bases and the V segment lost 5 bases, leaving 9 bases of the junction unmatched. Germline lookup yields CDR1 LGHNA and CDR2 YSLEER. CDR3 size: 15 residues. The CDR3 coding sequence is TGCGCCAGCAGCAAGGACCTTAGCGGGAGTGATACGCAGTATTTT. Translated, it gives CASSKDLSGSDTQYF.

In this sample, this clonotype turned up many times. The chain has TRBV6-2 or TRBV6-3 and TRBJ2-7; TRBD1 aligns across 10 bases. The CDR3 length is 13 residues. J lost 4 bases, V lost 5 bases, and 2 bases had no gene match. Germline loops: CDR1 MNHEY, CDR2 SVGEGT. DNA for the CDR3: TGTGCCAGCAGTGACAGGGGGCGGTACGAGCAGTACTTC. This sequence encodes CASSDRGRYEQYF.

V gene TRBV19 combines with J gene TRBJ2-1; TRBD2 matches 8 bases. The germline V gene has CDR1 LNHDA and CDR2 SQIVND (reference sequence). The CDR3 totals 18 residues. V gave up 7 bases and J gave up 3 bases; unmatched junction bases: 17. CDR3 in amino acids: CASIAHMTSASNYNEQFF. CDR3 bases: TGTGCCAGTATCGCCCACATGACTAGCGCTAGCAACTACAATGAGCAGTTCTTC.

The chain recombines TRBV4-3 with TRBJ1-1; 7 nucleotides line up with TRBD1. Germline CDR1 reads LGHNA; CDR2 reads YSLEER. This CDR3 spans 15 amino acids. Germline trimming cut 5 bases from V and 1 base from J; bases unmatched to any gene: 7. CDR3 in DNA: TGCGCCAGCAGCGCATGGACAGGAGCGAACACTGAAGCTTTCTTT. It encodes CASSAWTGANTEAFF.

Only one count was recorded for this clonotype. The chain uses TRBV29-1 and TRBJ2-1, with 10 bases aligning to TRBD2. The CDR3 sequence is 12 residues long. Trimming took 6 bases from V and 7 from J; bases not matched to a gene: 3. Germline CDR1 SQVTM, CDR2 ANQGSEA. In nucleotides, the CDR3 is TGCAGCGTCAGGACTAGCGGAAATGAGCAGTTCTTC. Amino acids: CSVRTSGNEQFF.

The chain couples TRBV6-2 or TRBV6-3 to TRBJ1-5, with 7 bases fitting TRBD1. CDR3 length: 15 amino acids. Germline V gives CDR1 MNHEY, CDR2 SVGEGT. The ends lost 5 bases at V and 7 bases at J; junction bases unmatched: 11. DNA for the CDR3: TGTGCCAGCAGTAGGACAGGCAATTCGGGGCAGCCCCAGCATTTT. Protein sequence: CASSRTGNSGQPQHF.

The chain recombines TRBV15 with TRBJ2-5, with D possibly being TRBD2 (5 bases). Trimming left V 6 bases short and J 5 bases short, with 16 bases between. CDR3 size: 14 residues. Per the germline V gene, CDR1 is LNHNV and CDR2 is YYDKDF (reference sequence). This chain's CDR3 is CATRLGAWEETQYF. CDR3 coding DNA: TGTGCCACCAGGCTGGGAGCCTGGGAGGAGACCCAGTACTTC.

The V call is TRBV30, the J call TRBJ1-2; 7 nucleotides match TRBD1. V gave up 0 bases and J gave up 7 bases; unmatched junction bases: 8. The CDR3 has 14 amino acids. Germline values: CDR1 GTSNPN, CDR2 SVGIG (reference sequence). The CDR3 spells CAWSVTGTSSGYTF. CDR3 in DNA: TGTGCCTGGAGTGTGACAGGGACAAGTTCTGGCTACACCTTC.

The CDR3 bases are TGCGCCAGCAGCTTACGACCGAGCCCCCAAGAGACCCAGTACTTC. This encodes CASSLRPSPQETQYF. The rearrangement joins TRBV5-1 to TRBJ2-5; D unclear. Germline CDR1 and CDR2: SGHRS and YFSETQ. The CDR3 runs 15 residues. Trimming stripped 2 bases from V and 1 base from J, with 12 bases between. Full variable domain (rest looked up from reference TRBV5-1 and TRBJ2-5): KAGVTQTPRYLIKTRGQQVTLSCSPISGHRSVSWYQQTPGQGLQFLFEYFSETQRNKGNFPGRFSGRQFSNSRSEMNVSTLELGDSALYLCASSLRPSPQETQYFGPGTRLLVL.

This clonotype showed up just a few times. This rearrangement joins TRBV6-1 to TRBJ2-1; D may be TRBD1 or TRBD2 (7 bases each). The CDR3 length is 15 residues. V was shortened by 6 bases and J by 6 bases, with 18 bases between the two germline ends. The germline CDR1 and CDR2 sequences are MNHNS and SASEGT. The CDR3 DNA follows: TGTGCCAGCAGGTCCAGGGGGGGGGCTGGCAATGAGCAGTTCTTC. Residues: CASRSRGGAGNEQFF.

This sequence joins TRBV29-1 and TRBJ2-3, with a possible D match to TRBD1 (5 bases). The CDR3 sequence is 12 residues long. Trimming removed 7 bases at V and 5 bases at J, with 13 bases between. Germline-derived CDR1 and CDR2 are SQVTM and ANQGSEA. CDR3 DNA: TGCAGCGGGGCCAGGGAAGGAGATACGCAGTATTTT. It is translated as CSGAREGDTQYF.

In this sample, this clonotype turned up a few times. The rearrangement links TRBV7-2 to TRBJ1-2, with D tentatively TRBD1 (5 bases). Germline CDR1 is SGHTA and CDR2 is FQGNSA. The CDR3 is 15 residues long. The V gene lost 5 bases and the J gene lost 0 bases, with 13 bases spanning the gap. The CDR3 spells CASSTPDKANYGYTF. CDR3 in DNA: TGTGCCAGCAGCACCCCGGACAAAGCTAACTATGGCTACACCTTC.

The CDR3 coding sequence is TGTGCCAGCAGTGGTCGGGCCTGGACCGGGGAGCTGTTTTTT. Translated: CASSGRAWTGELFF. The chain joins TRBV28 to TRBJ2-2; D unclear. The CDR3 is 14 residues long. Trimming removed 5 bases at V and 5 bases at J, with 12 bases between. Per germline, CDR1 MDHEN and CDR2 SYDVKM.

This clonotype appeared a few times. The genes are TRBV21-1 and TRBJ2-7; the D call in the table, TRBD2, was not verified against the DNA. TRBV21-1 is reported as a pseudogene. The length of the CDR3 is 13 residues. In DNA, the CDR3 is TGTGCCAGCAGGGAGGGTACTGTCTACGAGCAGTACTTC. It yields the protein CASREGTVYEQYF.

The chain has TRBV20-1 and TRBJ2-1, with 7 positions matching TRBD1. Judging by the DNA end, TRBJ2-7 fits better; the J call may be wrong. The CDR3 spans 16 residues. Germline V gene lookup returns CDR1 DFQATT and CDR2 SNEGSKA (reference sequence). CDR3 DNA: TGCAGTGCTAGTCCTTCATATGGGACAGCTTACAATGAGCAGTACTTC. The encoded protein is CSASPSYGTAYNEQYF.

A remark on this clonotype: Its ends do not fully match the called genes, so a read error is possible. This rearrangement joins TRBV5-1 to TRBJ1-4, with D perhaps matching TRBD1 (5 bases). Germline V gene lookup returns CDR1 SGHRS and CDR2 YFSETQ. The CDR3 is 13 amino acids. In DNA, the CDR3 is TGCGCCTGCAGTTCGCAGGGAAATGAAAAACTGTTTTTT. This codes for CACSSQGNEKLFF.

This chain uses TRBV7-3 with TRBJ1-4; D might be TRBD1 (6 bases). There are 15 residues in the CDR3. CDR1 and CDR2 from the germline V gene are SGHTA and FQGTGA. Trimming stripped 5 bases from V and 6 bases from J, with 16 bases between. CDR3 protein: CASSPWGAQYEKLFF. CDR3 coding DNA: TGTGCCAGCAGCCCATGGGGGGCGCAGTATGAAAAACTGTTTTTT.

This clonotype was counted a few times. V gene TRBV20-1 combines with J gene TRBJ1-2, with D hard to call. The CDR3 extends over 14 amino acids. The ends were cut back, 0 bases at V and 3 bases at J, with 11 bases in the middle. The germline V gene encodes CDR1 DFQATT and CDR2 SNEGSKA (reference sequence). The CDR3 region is CSARDFGVDYGYTF. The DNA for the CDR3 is TGCAGTGCTAGAGATTTTGGGGTTGACTATGGCTACACCTTC.